This T cell receptor beta chain was identified during a study of T cells after posttransplantation cyclophosphamide. CDR3 length: 16 amino acids. Germline CDR1 and CDR2: MNHEY and SMNVEV (reference sequence). Between the trimmed V and J ends, which lost 6 bases and 8 bases, there was a span of 22 bases. Here immunoSEQ multiplex PCR was the method, and the copy in TCRdb shows in-frame clones only, minus some. The data hold roughly 20,000 clones, with about 98% observed a single time. Sequences were obtained from naive CD8+ T cells sorted from PBMCs. The chain uses TRBV27 and TRBJ2-2; possible D gene TRBD2, 7 bases. The TCR originated in a man aged 40-50 years in good health, CMV-negative, and a related stem cell transplant donor. This CDR3 is CASSTGGGGFMGELFF. The CDR3 DNA follows: TGTGCCAGCAGCACAGGAGGGGGAGGGTTTATGGGGGAGCTGTTTTTT.